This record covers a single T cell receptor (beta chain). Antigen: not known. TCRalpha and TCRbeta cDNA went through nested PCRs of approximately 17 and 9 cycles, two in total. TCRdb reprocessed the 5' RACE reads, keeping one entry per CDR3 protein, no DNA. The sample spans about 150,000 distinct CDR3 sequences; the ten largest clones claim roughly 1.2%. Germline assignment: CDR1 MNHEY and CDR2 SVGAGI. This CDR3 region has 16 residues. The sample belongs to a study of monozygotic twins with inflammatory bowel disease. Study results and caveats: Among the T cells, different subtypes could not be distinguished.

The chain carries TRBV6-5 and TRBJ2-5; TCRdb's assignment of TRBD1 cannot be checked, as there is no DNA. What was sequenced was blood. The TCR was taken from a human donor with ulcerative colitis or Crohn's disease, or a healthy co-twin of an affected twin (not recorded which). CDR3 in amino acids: CASSSPLGTGGETQYF.